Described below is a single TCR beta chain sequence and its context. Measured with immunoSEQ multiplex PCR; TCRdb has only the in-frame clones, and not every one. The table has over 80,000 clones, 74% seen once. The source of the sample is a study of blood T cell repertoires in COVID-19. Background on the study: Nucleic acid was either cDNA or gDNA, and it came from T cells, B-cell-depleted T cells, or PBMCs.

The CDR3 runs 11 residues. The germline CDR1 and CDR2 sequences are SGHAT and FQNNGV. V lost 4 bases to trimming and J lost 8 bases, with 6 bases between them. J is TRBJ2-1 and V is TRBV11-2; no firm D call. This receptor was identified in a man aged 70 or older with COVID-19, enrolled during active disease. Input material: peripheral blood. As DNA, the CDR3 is TGTGCCAGCAGCTCTGCGTATGAGCAGTTCTTC. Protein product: CASSSAYEQFF.